The 2 T cell receptor beta chains below all came from one sample that was sequenced in a study of stem cell transplantation in POMP-related autoinflammatory disease. Only in-frame clones appear in the TCRdb table, and some are missing; sequencing was by immunoSEQ multiplex PCR. Of tens of thousands of clones in the sample, approximately 90% were seen once. Sequencing used CD4+ T cells from PBMCs, obtained after stem cell transplantation. These TCRs come from a human patient with POMP-related autoinflammation and immune dysregulation (PRAID). Some of the T cells may derive from the graft donor.

The V call is TRBV11-3, the J call TRBJ2-2; 10 nucleotides align to TRBD2. Germline CDR1 is SGHNT and CDR2 is YENEEA. V gave up 6 bases and J gave up 3 bases; unmatched junction bases: 10. The CDR3 extends over 17 amino acids. Here the CDR3 reads CASRGAGTSDYTGELFF. In DNA, the CDR3 is TGTGCCAGCAGGGGAGCCGGGACTAGCGATTACACCGGGGAGCTGTTTTTT.

This chain links TRBV29-1 with TRBJ1-3, with D possibly being TRBD1 (5 bases). The CDR3 is 13 residues long. CDR1 SQVTM and CDR2 ANQGSEA come from the germline V gene. The ends were cut back, 5 bases at V and 2 bases at J, with 10 bases in the middle. CDR3: CSVLPRAGNTIYF. The CDR3 DNA follows: TGCAGCGTTTTACCCAGGGCTGGAAACACCATATATTTT.